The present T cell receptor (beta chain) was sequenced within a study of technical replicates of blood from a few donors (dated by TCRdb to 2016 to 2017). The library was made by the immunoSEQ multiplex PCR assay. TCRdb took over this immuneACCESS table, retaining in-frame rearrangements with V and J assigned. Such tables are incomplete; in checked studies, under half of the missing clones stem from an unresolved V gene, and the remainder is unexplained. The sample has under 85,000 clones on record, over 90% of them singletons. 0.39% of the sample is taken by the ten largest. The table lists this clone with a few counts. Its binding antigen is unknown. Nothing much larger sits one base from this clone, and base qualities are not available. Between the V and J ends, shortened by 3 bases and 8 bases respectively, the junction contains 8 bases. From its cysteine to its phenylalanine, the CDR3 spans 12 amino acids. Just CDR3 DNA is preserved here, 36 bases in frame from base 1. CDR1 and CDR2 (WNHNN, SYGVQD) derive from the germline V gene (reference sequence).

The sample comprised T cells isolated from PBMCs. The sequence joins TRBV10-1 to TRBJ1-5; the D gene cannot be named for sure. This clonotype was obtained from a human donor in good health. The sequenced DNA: TGCGCCAGCAGTGATCCGGAGGAGCCCCAGCATTTT. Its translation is CASSDPEEPQHF.